This TCR beta chain was sequenced during a study of OX40 agonist ivuxolimab in advanced cancers. Across the study: Patients in dose escalation had liver, melanoma, kidney or head and neck cancers. Study results and caveats: Both blood CD4+ and CD8+ T cells showed clonal growth by week 6 at 0.1 to 3.0 mg/kg.

The repertoire was sequenced with immunoSEQ multiplex PCR; TCRdb's copy has only in-frame clones and lacks some. The sample holds roughly 35,000 clones; about 88% are singletons and the top ten take roughly 2.4%. CDR3 length: 17 residues. V trimming: 2 bases; J trimming: 5 bases; junction bases outside the gene matches: 11. CDR1 and CDR2 (germline): ENHRY, SYGVKD. As for this clone: Its antigen is not known.

The rearrangement links TRBV10-3 to TRBJ2-1; 8 bases match TRBD2. This TCR derives from an adult with an advanced solid tumor such as melanoma, head and neck, liver or kidney cancer. Sequences were derived from CD4+ or CD8+ T cells sorted from blood, sampled in a trial of the OX40 agonist ivuxolimab. Here the CDR3 DNA reads TGTGCCATCAGTGAGCCGAACAGCGGGGGATCAAACAATGAGCAGTTCTTC. The encoded protein is CAISEPNSGGSNNEQFF.